This T cell receptor (beta chain) was documented in a study of cytomegalovirus exposure and HLA in healthy donors. The study, taken as a whole, reports: It was confirmed in vitro that a few of the CMV-associated chains were specific for CMV antigens.

Primers: 60 Vbeta forward and 13 Jbeta reverse. Clones were read by immunoSEQ multiplex PCR, and TCRdb kept only the in-frame ones, dropping some. Seen here are some 200,000 clones, about 80% observed once, and the top ten hold over 2.5%. A remark on this clone: The antigen is not known.

Germline values: CDR1 KGHSH, CDR2 LQKENI. The CDR3 spans 15 residues. Trimming cost V 3 bases and J 1 base; bases outside gene matches: 5. Material for sequencing was PBMCs. The rearrangement links TRBV18 to TRBJ2-7, with 8 bases that match TRBD1. The sequence was obtained from a woman aged 50 to 60 in good health and CMV-seropositive. The CDR3 nucleotides are TGTGCCAGCTCACCTTATGGGACAGGTTCCTACGAGCAGTACTTC. Amino acids: CASSPYGTGSYEQYF.